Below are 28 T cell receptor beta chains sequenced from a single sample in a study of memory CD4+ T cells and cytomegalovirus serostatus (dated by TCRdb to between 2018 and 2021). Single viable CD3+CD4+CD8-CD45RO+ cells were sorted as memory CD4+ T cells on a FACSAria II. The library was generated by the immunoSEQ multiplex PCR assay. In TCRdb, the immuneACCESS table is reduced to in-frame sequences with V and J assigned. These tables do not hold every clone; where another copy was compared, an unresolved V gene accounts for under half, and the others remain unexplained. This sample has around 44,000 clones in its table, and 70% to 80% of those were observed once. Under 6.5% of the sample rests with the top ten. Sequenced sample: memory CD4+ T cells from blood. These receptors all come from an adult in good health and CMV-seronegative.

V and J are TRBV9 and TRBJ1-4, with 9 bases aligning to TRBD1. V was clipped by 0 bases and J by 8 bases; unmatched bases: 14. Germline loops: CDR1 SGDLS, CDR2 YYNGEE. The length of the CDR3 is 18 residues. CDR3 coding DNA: TGTGCCAGCAGCGTAGCCCCCTTGCCCGGACAGGGGAACGAAAAACTGTTTTTT. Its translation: CASSVAPLPGQGNEKLFF.

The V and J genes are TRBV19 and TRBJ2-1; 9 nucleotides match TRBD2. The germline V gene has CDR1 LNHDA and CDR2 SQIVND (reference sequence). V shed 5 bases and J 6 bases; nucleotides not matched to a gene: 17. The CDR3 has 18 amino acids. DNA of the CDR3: TGTGCCAGTAGTGGGGGTTGGACGGCTAGCGGGATAGGCAATGAGCAGTTCTTC. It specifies CASSGGWTASGIGNEQFF.

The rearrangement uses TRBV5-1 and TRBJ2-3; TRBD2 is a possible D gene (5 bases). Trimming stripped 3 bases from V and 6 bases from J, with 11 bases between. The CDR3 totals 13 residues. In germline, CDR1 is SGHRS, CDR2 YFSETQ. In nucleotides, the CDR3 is TGCGCCAGCAGCTACGGGGTAGCCGATACGCAGTATTTT. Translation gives CASSYGVADTQYF. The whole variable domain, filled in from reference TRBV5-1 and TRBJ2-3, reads KAGVTQTPRYLIKTRGQQVTLSCSPISGHRSVSWYQQTPGQGLQFLFEYFSETQRNKGNFPGRFSGRQFSNSRSEMNVSTLELGDSALYLCASSYGVADTQYFGPGTRLTVL.

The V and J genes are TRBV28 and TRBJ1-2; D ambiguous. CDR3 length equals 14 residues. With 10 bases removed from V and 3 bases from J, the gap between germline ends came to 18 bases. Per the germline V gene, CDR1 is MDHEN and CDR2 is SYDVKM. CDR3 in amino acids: CAIAYNGRDYGYTF. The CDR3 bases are TGTGCCATCGCGTACAACGGGAGGGACTATGGCTACACCTTC.

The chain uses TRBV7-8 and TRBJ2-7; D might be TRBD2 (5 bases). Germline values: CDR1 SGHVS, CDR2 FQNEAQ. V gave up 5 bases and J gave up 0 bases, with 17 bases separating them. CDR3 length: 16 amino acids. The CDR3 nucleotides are TGTGCCAGCAGCCCGCCTCTCCGGGGAAGCTCCTACGAGCAGTACTTC. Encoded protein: CASSPPLRGSSYEQYF.

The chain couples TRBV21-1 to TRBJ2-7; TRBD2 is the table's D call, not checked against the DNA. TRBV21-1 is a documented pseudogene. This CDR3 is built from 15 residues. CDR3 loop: CASSKPFPGKNEQYF. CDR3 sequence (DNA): TGTGCCAGCAGCAAACCCTTTCCCGGGAAGAACGAGCAGTACTTC.

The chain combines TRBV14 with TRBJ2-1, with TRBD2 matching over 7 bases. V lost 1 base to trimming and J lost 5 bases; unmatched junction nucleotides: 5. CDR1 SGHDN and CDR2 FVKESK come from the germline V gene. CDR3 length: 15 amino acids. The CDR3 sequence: CASSQVTGGDNEQFF. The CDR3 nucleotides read TGTGCCAGCAGCCAAGTAACGGGAGGCGACAATGAGCAGTTCTTC.

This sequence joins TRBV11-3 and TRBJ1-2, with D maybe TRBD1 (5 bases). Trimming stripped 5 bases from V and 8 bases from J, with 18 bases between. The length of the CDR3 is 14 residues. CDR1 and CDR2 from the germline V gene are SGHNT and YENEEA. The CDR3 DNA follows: TGTGCCAGCAGCCCCAGGGATGAGGGGTCGGGCTACACCTTC. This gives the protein CASSPRDEGSGYTF.

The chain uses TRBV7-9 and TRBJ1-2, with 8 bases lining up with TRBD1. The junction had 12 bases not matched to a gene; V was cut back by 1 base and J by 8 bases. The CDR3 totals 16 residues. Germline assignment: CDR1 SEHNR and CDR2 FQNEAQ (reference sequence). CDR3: CASSLGSTGGRLGYTF. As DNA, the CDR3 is TGTGCCAGCAGCTTAGGTTCTACAGGGGGACGCTTGGGCTACACCTTC.

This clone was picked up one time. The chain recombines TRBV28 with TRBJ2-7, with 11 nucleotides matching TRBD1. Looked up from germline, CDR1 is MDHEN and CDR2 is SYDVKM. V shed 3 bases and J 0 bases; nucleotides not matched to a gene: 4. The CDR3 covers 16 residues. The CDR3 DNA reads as TGTGCCAGCAGTTTCCCCGGGACAGGGGGCTCCTACGAGCAGTACTTC. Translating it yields CASSFPGTGGSYEQYF. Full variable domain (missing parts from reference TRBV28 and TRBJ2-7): DVKVTQSSRYLVKRTGEKVFLECVQDMDHENMFWYRQDPGLGLRLIYFSYDVKMKEKGDIPEGYSVSREKKERFSLILESASTNQTSMYLCASSFPGTGGSYEQYFGPGTRLTVT.

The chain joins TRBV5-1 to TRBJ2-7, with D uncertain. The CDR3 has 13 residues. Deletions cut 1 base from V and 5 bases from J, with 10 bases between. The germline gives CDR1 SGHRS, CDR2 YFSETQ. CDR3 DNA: TGCGCCAGCAGCTTGCCTACACTGGACGAGCAGTACTTC. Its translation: CASSLPTLDEQYF.

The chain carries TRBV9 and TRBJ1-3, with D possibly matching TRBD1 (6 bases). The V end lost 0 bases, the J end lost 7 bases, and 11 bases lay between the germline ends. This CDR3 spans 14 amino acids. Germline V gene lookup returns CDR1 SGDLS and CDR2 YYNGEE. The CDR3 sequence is CASSVDPGANTIYF. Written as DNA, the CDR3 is TGTGCCAGCAGCGTAGACCCAGGGGCGAACACCATATATTTT. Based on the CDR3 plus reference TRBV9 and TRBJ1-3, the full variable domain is DSGVTQTPKHLITATGQRVTLRCSPRSGDLSVYWYQQSLDQGLQFLIQYYNGEERAKGNILERFSAQQFPDLHSELNLSSLELGDSALYFCASSVDPGANTIYFGEGSWLTVV.

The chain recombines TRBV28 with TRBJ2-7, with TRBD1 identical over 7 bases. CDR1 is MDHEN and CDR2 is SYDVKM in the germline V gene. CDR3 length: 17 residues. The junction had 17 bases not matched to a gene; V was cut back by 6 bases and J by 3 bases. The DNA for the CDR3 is TGTGCCAGCAGCCCAAAAACAAGACAGGGAGTATTCTACGAGCAGTACTTC. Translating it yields CASSPKTRQGVFYEQYF.

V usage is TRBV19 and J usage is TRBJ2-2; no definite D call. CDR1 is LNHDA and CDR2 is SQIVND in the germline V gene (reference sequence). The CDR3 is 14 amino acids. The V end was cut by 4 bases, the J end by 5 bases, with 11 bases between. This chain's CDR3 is CASSTEGRTGELFF. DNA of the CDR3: TGTGCCAGTAGTACGGAAGGCCGGACCGGGGAGCTGTTTTTT.

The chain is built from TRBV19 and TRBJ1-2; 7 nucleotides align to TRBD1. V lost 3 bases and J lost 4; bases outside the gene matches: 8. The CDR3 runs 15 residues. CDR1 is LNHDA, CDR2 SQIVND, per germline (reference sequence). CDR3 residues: CASSIRQGGGYGYTF. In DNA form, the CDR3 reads TGTGCCAGTAGTATCCGACAGGGAGGTGGCTATGGCTACACCTTC.

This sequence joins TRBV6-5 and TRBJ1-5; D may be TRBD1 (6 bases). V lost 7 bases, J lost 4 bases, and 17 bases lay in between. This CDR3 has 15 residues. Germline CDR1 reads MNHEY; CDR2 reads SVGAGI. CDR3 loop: CASMERGRENQPQHF. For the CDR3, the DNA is TGTGCCAGCATGGAGCGGGGGCGAGAGAATCAGCCCCAGCATTTT.

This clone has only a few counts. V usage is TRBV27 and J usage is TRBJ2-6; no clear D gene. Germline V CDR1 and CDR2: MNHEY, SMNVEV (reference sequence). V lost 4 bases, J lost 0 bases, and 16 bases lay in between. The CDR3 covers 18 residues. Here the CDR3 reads CASSSLIGSFSGANVLTF. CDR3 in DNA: TGTGCCAGCAGTTCCCTCATTGGCAGTTTCTCTGGGGCCAACGTCCTGACTTTC. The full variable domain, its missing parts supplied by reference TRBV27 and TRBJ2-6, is EAQVTQNPRYLITVTGKKLTVTCSQNMNHEYMSWYRQDPGLGLRQIYYSMNVEVTDKGDVPEGYKVSRKEKRNFPLILESPSPNQTSLYFCASSSLIGSFSGANVLTFGAGSRLTVL.

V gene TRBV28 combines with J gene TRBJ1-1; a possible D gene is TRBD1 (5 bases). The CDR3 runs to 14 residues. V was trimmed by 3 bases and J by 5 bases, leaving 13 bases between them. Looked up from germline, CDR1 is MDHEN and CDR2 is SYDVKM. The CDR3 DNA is TGTGCCAGCAGTTTTCGGGACTCCAGGACTGAAGCTTTCTTT. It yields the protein CASSFRDSRTEAFF.

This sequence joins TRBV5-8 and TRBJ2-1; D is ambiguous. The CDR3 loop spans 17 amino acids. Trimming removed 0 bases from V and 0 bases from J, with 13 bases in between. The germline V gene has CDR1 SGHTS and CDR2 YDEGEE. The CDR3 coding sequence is TGTGCCAGCAGCTTGGTGATCGAGATTAGCTCCTACAATGAGCAGTTCTTC. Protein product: CASSLVIEISSYNEQFF.

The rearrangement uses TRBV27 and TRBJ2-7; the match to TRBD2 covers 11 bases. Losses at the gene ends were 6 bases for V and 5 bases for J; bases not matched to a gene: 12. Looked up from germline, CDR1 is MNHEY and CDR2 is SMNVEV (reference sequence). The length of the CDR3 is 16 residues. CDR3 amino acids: CASRGLAADRGNEQYF. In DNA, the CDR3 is TGTGCCAGCAGGGGACTAGCGGCCGATCGGGGAAACGAGCAGTACTTC.

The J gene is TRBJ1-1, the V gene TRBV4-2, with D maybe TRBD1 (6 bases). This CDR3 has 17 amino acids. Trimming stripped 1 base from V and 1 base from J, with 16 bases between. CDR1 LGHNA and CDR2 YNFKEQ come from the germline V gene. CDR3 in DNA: TGTGCCAGCAGCCAAGTTTACGAGGGAGGGGGGAACACTGAAGCTTTCTTT. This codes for CASSQVYEGGGNTEAFF.

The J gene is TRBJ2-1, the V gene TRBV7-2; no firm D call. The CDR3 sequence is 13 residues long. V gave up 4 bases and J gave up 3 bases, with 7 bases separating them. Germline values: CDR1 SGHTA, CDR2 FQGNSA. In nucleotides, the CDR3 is TGTGCCAGCAGCTACACGGACTACAATGAGCAGTTCTTC. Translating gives CASSYTDYNEQFF.

CDR3 bases: TGTGCCAGCAGTAACGGACGGATAACGAACACTGAAGCTTTCTTT. Residues: CASSNGRITNTEAFF. The genes are TRBV6-6 and TRBJ1-1, with D unresolved. With 5 bases removed from V and 1 base from J, the gap between germline ends came to 14 bases. This CDR3 has 15 residues. Germline values: CDR1 MNHNY, CDR2 SVGAGI (reference sequence).

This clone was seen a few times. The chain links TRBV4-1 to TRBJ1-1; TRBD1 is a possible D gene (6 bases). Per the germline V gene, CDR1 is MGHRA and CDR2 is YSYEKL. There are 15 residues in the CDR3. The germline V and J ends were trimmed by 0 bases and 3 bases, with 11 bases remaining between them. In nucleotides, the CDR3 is TGCGCCAGCAGCCAAGAAGCAGGGGCGTACACTGAAGCTTTCTTT. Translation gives CASSQEAGAYTEAFF.

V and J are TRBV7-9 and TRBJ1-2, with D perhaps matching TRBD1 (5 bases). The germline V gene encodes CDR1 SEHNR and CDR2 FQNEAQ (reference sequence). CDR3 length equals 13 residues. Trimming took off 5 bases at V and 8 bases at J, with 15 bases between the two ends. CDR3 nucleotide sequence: TGTGCCAGCAGCGCCCGACAGAATTTGGGCTACACCTTC. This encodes CASSARQNLGYTF.

CDR3 sequence (DNA): TGTGCCAGCAGCCAAGGGACAGGGCGGTTTGAAAAACTGTTTTTT. Protein: CASSQGTGRFEKLFF. This chain uses TRBV4-2 with TRBJ1-4, with 8 bases lining up with TRBD1. The ends lost 1 base at V and 7 bases at J; junction bases unmatched: 5. The CDR3 covers 15 residues. Germline values: CDR1 LGHNA, CDR2 YNFKEQ.

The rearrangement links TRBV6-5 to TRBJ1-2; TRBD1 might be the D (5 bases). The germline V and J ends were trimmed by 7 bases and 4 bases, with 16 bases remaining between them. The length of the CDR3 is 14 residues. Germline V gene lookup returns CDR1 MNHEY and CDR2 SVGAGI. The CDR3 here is CASMGVGRSYGYTF. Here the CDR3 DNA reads TGTGCCAGCATGGGGGTCGGAAGGAGCTATGGCTACACCTTC.

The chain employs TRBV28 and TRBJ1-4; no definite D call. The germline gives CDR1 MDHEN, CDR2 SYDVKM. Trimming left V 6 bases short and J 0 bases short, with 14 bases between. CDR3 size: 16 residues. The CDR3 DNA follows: TGTGCCAGCAGGAAATCCTTGATTGCAACTAATGAAAAACTGTTTTTT. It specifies CASRKSLIATNEKLFF.